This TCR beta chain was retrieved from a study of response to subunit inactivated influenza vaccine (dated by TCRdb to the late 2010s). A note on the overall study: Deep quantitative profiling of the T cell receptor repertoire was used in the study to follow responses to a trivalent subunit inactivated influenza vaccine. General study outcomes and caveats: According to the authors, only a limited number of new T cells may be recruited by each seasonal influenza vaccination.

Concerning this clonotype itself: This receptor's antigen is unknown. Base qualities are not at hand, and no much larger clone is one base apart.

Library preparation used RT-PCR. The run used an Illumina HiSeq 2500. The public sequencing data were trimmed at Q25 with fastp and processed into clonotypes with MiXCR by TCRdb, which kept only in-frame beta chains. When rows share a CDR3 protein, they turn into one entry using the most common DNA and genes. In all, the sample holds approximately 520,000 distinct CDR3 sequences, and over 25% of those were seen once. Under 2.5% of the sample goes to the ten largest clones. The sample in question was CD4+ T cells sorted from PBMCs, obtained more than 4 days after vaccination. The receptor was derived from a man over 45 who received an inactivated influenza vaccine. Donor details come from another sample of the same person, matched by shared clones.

CDR3 protein: CASSPSGRGGSEQFF. DNA sequence: TGTGCCAGCAGCCCCTCGGGGCGCGGGGGGTCTGAGCAGTTCTTC. The chain is encoded by TRBV9 joined to TRBJ2-1, with 8 junctional bases fitting TRBD2. Germline trimming amounts to 4 bases on V and 9 bases on J, with 12 as the count of junction bases outside the gene matches. The germline V gene yields SGDLS for CDR1 and YYNGEE for CDR2. Reading from cysteine to phenylalanine, the CDR3 counts 15 amino acids. The retained sequence is limited to the CDR3, 45 bases, with the frame set at the first base.